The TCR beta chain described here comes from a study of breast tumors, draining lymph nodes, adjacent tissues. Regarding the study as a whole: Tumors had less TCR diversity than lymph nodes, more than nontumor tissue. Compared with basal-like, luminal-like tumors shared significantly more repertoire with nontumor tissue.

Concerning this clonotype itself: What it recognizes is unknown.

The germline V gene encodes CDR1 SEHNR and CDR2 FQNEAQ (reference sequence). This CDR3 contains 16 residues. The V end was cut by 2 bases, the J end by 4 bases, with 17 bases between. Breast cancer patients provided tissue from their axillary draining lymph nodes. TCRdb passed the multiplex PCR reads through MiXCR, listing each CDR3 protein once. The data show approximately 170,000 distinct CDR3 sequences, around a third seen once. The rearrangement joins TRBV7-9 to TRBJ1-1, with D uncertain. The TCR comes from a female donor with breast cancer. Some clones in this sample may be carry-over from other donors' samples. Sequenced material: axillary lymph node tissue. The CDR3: CASSLFSRTGSTEAFF. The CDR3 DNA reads TGTGCCAGCAGCTTATTTTCTCGGACTGGGTCCACTGAAGCTTTCTTT.